What follows are 4 T cell receptor beta chains derived from one specimen sequenced in a study of shared clonotypes between healthy human individuals. TCRdb's table, derived via immunoSEQ multiplex PCR, lists solely in-frame clones and lacks some. This repertoire shows around 2.1 million clones, approximately 95% found once; its top ten account for 0.13%. Sequencing input: naive CD4+ T cells sorted from blood. The sample's subset: CD45RA+ positively selected. The receptors here all came from a young man in good health.

Note on this clone: At one end the junction does not follow the germline gene, possibly because of a read error. V is TRBV7-7 and J is TRBJ2-5; TRBD1 aligns across 8 bases. The germline V gene has CDR1 SSHAT and CDR2 FNYEAQ (reference sequence). CDR3 length: 13 residues. The CDR3 loop reads CASSLTGAGTQYF. The CDR3 nucleotides read TGTGCTAGCAGCTTGACAGGGGCTGGGACCCAGTACTTC. Based on the CDR3 plus reference TRBV7-7 and TRBJ2-5, the full variable domain is GAGVSQSPRYKVTKRGQDVTLRCDPISSHATLYWYQQALGQGPEFLTYFNYEAQPDKSGLPSDRFSAERPEGSISTLTIQRTEQRDSAMYRCASSLTGAGTQYFGPGTRLLVL.

As regards this clone: At one end, the junction sequence differs from germline, possibly due to a read error. The chain is built from TRBV28 and TRBJ2-5; the match to TRBD2 covers 13 bases. The CDR3 spans 17 residues. Germline loops: CDR1 MDHEN, CDR2 SYDVKM. Written as DNA, the CDR3 is TGTGCCAGCAATTTACTAGCGGGGGGGCAAAATGGAGAGACCCAGTACTTC. Translation gives CASNLLAGGQNGETQYF.

This clone was seen more than once but under ten times. V gene TRBV28 combines with J gene TRBJ1-3; no reliable D call. The germline V and J ends were trimmed by 6 bases and 0 bases, with 21 bases remaining between them. CDR1 is MDHEN and CDR2 is SYDVKM in the germline V gene. This CDR3 has 18 amino acids. The CDR3 loop is CASSPIDTWTNSGNTIYF. Here the CDR3 DNA reads TGTGCCAGCAGCCCGATTGACACTTGGACCAACTCTGGAAACACCATATATTTT.

The rearrangement links TRBV11-2 to TRBJ2-7; 8 bases align to TRBD1. Germline V gives CDR1 SGHAT, CDR2 FQNNGV. The CDR3 consists of 15 residues. Germline trimming cut 5 bases from V and 0 bases from J; bases unmatched to any gene: 6. The CDR3 region is CASSLGTGNSYEQYF. The CDR3, as DNA: TGTGCCAGCAGCCTCGGGACAGGAAACTCCTACGAGCAGTACTTC.